This T cell receptor (beta chain) was recorded in a study of monozygotic twins with inflammatory bowel disease. Findings of the study overall: Especially where disease activity was present, IBD patients had fewer clonotypes in common with others than healthy twins did. Compared with healthy co-twins, IBD patients showed reduced TCRbeta repertoire diversity by inverse Simpson.

As concerns this clonotype: Its antigen is unknown.

CDR3 length: 14 residues. Germline V lookup: CDR1 SGHRS, CDR2 YFSETQ. Investigators made cDNA in eight separate reactions per sample. TCRdb reanalyzed the 5' RACE reads, giving one entry per CDR3 protein sequence and no DNA. The table gives around 400,000 distinct CDR3 sequences; the top ten clones make up 2.4% of it. The sequence was obtained from a human donor with ulcerative colitis or Crohn's disease, or a healthy co-twin of an affected twin (not recorded which). The specimen was blood. The chain combines TRBV5-1 with TRBJ1-1. This CDR3 reads CASSLLQMNTEAFF.